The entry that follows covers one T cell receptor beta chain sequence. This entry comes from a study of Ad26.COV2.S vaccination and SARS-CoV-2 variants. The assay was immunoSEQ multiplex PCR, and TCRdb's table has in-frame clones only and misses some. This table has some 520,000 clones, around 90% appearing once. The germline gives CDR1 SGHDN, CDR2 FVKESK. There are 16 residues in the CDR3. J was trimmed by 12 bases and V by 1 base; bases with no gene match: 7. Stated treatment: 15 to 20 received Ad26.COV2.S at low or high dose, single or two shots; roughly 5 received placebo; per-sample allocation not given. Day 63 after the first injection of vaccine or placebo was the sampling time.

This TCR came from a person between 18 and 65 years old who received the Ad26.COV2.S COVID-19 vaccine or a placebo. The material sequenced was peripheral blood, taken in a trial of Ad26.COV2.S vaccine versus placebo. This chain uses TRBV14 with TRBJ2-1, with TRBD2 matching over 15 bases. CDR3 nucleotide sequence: TGTGCCAGCAGCCAAGCGCATGGACTAGCGGGAGGGTCGCAGTTCTTC. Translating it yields CASSQAHGLAGGSQFF.